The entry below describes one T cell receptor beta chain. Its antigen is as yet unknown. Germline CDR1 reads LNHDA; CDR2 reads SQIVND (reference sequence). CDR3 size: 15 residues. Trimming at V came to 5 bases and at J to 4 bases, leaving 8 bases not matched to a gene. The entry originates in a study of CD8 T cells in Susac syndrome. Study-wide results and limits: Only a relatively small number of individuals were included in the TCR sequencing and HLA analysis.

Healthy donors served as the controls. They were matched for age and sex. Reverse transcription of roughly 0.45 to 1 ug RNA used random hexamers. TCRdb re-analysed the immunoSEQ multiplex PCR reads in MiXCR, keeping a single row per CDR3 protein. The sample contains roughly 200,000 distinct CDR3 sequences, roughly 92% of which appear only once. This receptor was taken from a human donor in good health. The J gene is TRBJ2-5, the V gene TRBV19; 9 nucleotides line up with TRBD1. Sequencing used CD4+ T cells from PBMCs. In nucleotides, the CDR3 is TGTGCCAGTAGTTCCGGGACAGGGAGGAGAGAGACCCAGTACTTC. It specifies CASSSGTGRRETQYF. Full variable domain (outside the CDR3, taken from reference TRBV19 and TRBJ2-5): DGGITQSPKYLFRKEGQNVTLSCEQNLNHDAMYWYRQDPGQGLRLIYYSQIVNDFQKGDIAEGYSVSREKKESFPLTVTSAQKNPTAFYLCASSSGTGRRETQYFGPGTRLLVL.